This is a list of T cell receptor beta chains from one sample in a study of blood T cells in healthy people across ages. TCRdb called the 5' RACE reads again in MiXCR, with one record for every CDR3 protein. The data show more than 650,000 distinct CDR3 sequences, about 20% seen once. The source material was blood. The receptors were gathered from a man aged 70-80 years in good health. The CDR3 runs from the conserved cysteine through the conserved F or W. D genes are given only for firm matches. Some rows have no size entry. The others give once, few or many, or a class for an expanded clone.

j_gene: TRBJ2-2
abundance: .
d_gene: .
len: 13
v_gene: TRBV29-1
CDR3nt: TGCAGCGTTGCCGGGGCCGCCTCCGGGGAGCTGTTTTTT
CDR3aa: CSVAGAASGELFF

j_gene: TRBJ2-1
abundance: few
d_gene: .
len: 15
v_gene: TRBV5-1
CDR3nt: TGCGCCAGCAGCTCTATACCTATTCCCTACAATGAGCAGTCCTTC
CDR3aa: CASSSIPIPYNEQSF

j_gene: TRBJ2-5
abundance: .
d_gene: TRBD2
len: 17
v_gene: TRBV6-1
CDR3nt: TGTGCCAGCCAGGCCCTCCTAGCGGGAGTGGGGATGCAGACCCAGTACTTC
CDR3aa: CASQALLAGVGMQTQYF

j_gene: TRBJ1-1
abundance: .
d_gene: .
len: 15
v_gene: TRBV12-3/TRBV12-4
CDR3nt: TGTGCCAGCAGTTTTGTGAGGGGGGGGAACACTGAAGCTTTCTTT
CDR3aa: CASSFVRGGNTEAFF

j_gene: TRBJ1-3
abundance: .
d_gene: .
len: 14
v_gene: TRBV20-1
CDR3nt: TGCAGTGCCCCGACAGGCGCCTCTGGAAACACCATATATTTT
CDR3aa: CSAPTGASGNTIYF

j_gene: TRBJ1-1
abundance: .
d_gene: .
len: 14
v_gene: TRBV30
CDR3nt: TGTGCCTGGAGGGGGGTGGCAGTATACACTGAAGCTTTCTTT
CDR3aa: CAWRGVAVYTEAFF

j_gene: TRBJ2-3
abundance: .
d_gene: TRBD2
len: 15
v_gene: TRBV6-6
CDR3nt: TGTGCCAGCACCCTTGGCGGGAGCCCTTCAGATACGCAGTATTTT
CDR3aa: CASTLGGSPSDTQYF

j_gene: TRBJ1-2
abundance: .
d_gene: TRBD1
len: 17
v_gene: TRBV12-3/TRBV12-4
CDR3nt: TGTGCCAGCAGTTCGGACAGGGTCGGGCATCGAGACTATGGCTACACCTTC
CDR3aa: CASSSDRVGHRDYGYTF

j_gene: TRBJ1-2
abundance: few
d_gene: TRBD1
len: 14
v_gene: TRBV12-3/TRBV12-4
CDR3nt: TGTGCCAGCAGCCCTTGGACAGGGACGAGAGGCTACACCTTC
CDR3aa: CASSPWTGTRGYTF

j_gene: TRBJ1-1
abundance: .
d_gene: TRBD1
len: 16
v_gene: TRBV12-3/TRBV12-4
CDR3nt: TGTGCCAGCAGTCCTCAGCAGGGGGCAAGGAGCACTGAAGCTTTCTTT
CDR3aa: CASSPQQGARSTEAFF

j_gene: TRBJ1-5
abundance: .
d_gene: .
len: 16
v_gene: TRBV7-2
CDR3nt: TGTGCCAGCAGCTTAGTGGGCGGGGCTAGCAATCAGCCCCAGCATTTT
CDR3aa: CASSLVGGASNQPQHF

j_gene: TRBJ2-1
abundance: .
d_gene: TRBD2
len: 17
v_gene: TRBV9
CDR3nt: TGTGCCAGCAGCGTGGCGACTAGCGGGACCAGATACAATGAGCAGTTCTTC
CDR3aa: CASSVATSGTRYNEQFF

j_gene: TRBJ1-5
abundance: .
d_gene: TRBD1
len: 16
v_gene: TRBV5-6
CDR3nt: TGTGCCAGCAGCCTGCGAGGGACAGCCCGAGGGCAGCCCCAGCATTTT
CDR3aa: CASSLRGTARGQPQHF

j_gene: TRBJ2-3
abundance: .
d_gene: .
len: 14
v_gene: TRBV12-3/TRBV12-4
CDR3nt: TGTGCCAGCAGTTTGGGGCAGATCACAGATGCGCAGTATTTT
CDR3aa: CASSLGQITDAQYF

j_gene: TRBJ2-2
abundance: few
d_gene: .
len: 16
v_gene: TRBV7-9
CDR3nt: TGTGCCAGCAGGGGTGGGTCCGGTTCAAACACCGGGGAGCTGTTTTTT
CDR3aa: CASRGGSGSNTGELFF

j_gene: TRBJ1-1
abundance: few
d_gene: .
len: 12
v_gene: TRBV29-1
CDR3nt: TGCAGCGTTCGGACAGAAAACACTGAAGCTTTCTTT
CDR3aa: CSVRTENTEAFF

j_gene: TRBJ2-3
abundance: few
d_gene: .
len: 14
v_gene: TRBV7-2
CDR3nt: TGTGCCAGCAGCGACGAAAGGGGCACAGATACGCAGTATTTT
CDR3aa: CASSDERGTDTQYF

j_gene: TRBJ2-7
abundance: few
d_gene: TRBD1
len: 13
v_gene: TRBV10-3
CDR3nt: TGTGCCATCAGGGCAGGGGGCTTGTACGAGCAGTACTTC
CDR3aa: CAIRAGGLYEQYF

j_gene: TRBJ1-4
abundance: few
d_gene: .
len: 16
v_gene: TRBV5-1
CDR3nt: TGCGCCAGCAGCTTGTTCGGGTTTGCAACTAATGAAAAACTGTTTTTT
CDR3aa: CASSLFGFATNEKLFF

j_gene: TRBJ1-2
abundance: few
d_gene: TRBD1
len: 14
v_gene: TRBV7-2
CDR3nt: TGTGCCAGCAGCGTGGTGGAGGGGGCAGGGGGCTACACCTTC
CDR3aa: CASSVVEGAGGYTF

j_gene: TRBJ1-2
abundance: few
d_gene: TRBD1
len: 13
v_gene: TRBV6-5
CDR3nt: TGTGCCAGCAGTTACTCGATCACAGGGGGATACACCTTC
CDR3aa: CASSYSITGGYTF

j_gene: TRBJ2-5
abundance: .
d_gene: TRBD2
len: 17
v_gene: TRBV10-2
CDR3nt: TGCGCCAGCAGTTTTAGCGGGGGGGGAGGGGTGCAAGAGACCCAGTACTTC
CDR3aa: CASSFSGGGGVQETQYF

j_gene: TRBJ2-3
abundance: .
d_gene: .
len: 14
v_gene: TRBV25-1
CDR3nt: TGTGCCAGCAGTGAGTGGGTTTCCGTGGATACGCAGTATTTT
CDR3aa: CASSEWVSVDTQYF

j_gene: TRBJ2-3
abundance: .
d_gene: .
len: 13
v_gene: TRBV5-1
CDR3nt: TGCGCCAGCCACCCGGAGGGCACAGATACGCAGTATTTT
CDR3aa: CASHPEGTDTQYF

j_gene: TRBJ2-3
abundance: .
d_gene: .
len: 15
v_gene: TRBV7-2
CDR3nt: TGTGCCAGCAGCTCGACCGGGACCTACGGGAATACGCAGTATTTT
CDR3aa: CASSSTGTYGNTQYF

j_gene: TRBJ2-2
abundance: few
d_gene: .
len: 14
v_gene: TRBV15
CDR3nt: TGTGCCACCAGCAGAGTGGGGAAGGGCGGGGAGCTGTTTTTT
CDR3aa: CATSRVGKGGELFF

j_gene: TRBJ2-5
abundance: .
d_gene: .
len: 13
v_gene: TRBV7-2
CDR3nt: TGTGCCAGCAGCACTAATTGGGGGGAGACCCAGTACTTC
CDR3aa: CASSTNWGETQYF

j_gene: TRBJ2-2
abundance: .
d_gene: TRBD1
len: 15
v_gene: TRBV6-6
CDR3nt: TGTGCCAGCAGTTACTCATACAGGGGGATCGGGGAGCTGTTTTTT
CDR3aa: CASSYSYRGIGELFF

j_gene: TRBJ2-7
abundance: .
d_gene: .
len: 14
v_gene: TRBV6-6
CDR3nt: TGTGCCAGCAGTTACGGGGGGGCGCGAAACGAGCAGTACTTC
CDR3aa: CASSYGGARNEQYF

j_gene: TRBJ2-3
abundance: many
d_gene: TRBD2
len: 16
v_gene: TRBV6-6
CDR3nt: TGTGCCAGCAGAGCCAACGAAGGGAGGGAAGGAGATACGCAGTATTTT
CDR3aa: CASRANEGREGDTQYF

j_gene: TRBJ2-1
abundance: .
d_gene: .
len: 13
v_gene: TRBV9
CDR3nt: TGTGCCAGCAGCCCAAGCCCCTCGGACAGAGAGTTCTTC
CDR3aa: CASSPSPSDREFF

j_gene: TRBJ2-1
abundance: few
d_gene: TRBD2
len: 13
v_gene: TRBV5-1
CDR3nt: TGCGCCAGCACGGGACTAGCCCTCGGGGAGCAGTTCTTC
CDR3aa: CASTGLALGEQFF

j_gene: TRBJ2-3
abundance: .
d_gene: .
len: 15
v_gene: TRBV7-9
CDR3nt: TGTGCCAGCAGGTTGCCAGGAACTAGCACAGATACGCAGTATTTT
CDR3aa: CASRLPGTSTDTQYF

j_gene: TRBJ2-3
abundance: few
d_gene: .
len: 15
v_gene: TRBV6-5
CDR3nt: TGTGCCAGCAGTTACTCGAGGTGGAGCACAGATACGCAGTATTTT
CDR3aa: CASSYSRWSTDTQYF

j_gene: TRBJ2-1
abundance: many
d_gene: TRBD2
len: 16
v_gene: TRBV9
CDR3nt: TGTGCCAGCAGCGTAGATAGCGGGGGGGGACTGGGTGAGCAGTTCTTC
CDR3aa: CASSVDSGGGLGEQFF

j_gene: TRBJ2-5
abundance: .
d_gene: TRBD2
len: 16
v_gene: TRBV12-3/TRBV12-4
CDR3nt: TGTGCCAGCAGCACACTTCTAGCGGGGGCACAAGAGACCCAGTACTTC
CDR3aa: CASSTLLAGAQETQYF

j_gene: TRBJ1-5
abundance: .
d_gene: .
len: 12
v_gene: TRBV12-3/TRBV12-4
CDR3nt: TGTGCCAGCTTGGAGGGCAATCAGCCCCAGCATTTT
CDR3aa: CASLEGNQPQHF

j_gene: TRBJ1-3
abundance: .
d_gene: .
len: 15
v_gene: TRBV9
CDR3nt: TGTGCCAGCAGCGTAGAAGGGAGCTCTGGAAACACCATATATTTT
CDR3aa: CASSVEGSSGNTIYF

j_gene: TRBJ2-7
abundance: .
d_gene: .
len: 13
v_gene: TRBV7-6
CDR3nt: TGTGCCAGCAGCCAGGAGAAAGCAAGCGAGCAGTACTTC
CDR3aa: CASSQEKASEQYF

j_gene: TRBJ2-3
abundance: .
d_gene: .
len: 16
v_gene: TRBV5-1
CDR3nt: TGCGCCATCATCGAGGGGACGCAAAATGGCACAGATACGCAGTGTTTT
CDR3aa: CAIIEGTQNGTDTQCF

j_gene: TRBJ2-3
abundance: few
d_gene: .
len: 16
v_gene: TRBV24-1
CDR3nt: TGTGCCACCAGTGATCAAAGGGGGAAGGGCACAGATACGCAGTATTTT
CDR3aa: CATSDQRGKGTDTQYF

j_gene: TRBJ2-1
abundance: few
d_gene: .
len: 14
v_gene: TRBV3-1
CDR3nt: TGTGCCAGCAGCCAACAAGGGGGATCAAATGAGCAGTTCTTC
CDR3aa: CASSQQGGSNEQFF

j_gene: TRBJ2-1
abundance: .
d_gene: .
len: 14
v_gene: TRBV25-1
CDR3nt: TGTGCCAGCAGTGAATTGGGAGATTACAATGAGCAGTTCTTC
CDR3aa: CASSELGDYNEQFF

j_gene: TRBJ1-6
abundance: .
d_gene: .
len: 13
v_gene: TRBV30
CDR3nt: TGTGCCTGGAGTGTAGGGGGGAATTCACCCCTCCACTTT
CDR3aa: CAWSVGGNSPLHF

j_gene: TRBJ2-3
abundance: .
d_gene: .
len: 13
v_gene: TRBV29-1
CDR3nt: TGCAGCGTTGAACAGACCCCCCCAGATACGCAGTATTTT
CDR3aa: CSVEQTPPDTQYF

j_gene: TRBJ2-5
abundance: few
d_gene: TRBD1
len: 15
v_gene: TRBV28
CDR3nt: TGTGCCAGCAGTTTAGAGGACAGGGGGCAGGAGACCCAGTACTTC
CDR3aa: CASSLEDRGQETQYF

j_gene: TRBJ2-1
abundance: few
d_gene: .
len: 13
v_gene: TRBV18
CDR3nt: TGTGCCAGCTCACCACCGCTCAGGGGAGAGCAGTTCTTC
CDR3aa: CASSPPLRGEQFF

j_gene: TRBJ1-2
abundance: .
d_gene: TRBD1
len: 14
v_gene: TRBV5-1
CDR3nt: TGCGCCAGCAGCCCGGGACAGGGGCAGGGCGGCTACACCTTC
CDR3aa: CASSPGQGQGGYTF

j_gene: TRBJ2-5
abundance: .
d_gene: TRBD2
len: 16
v_gene: TRBV3-1
CDR3nt: TGTGCCAGCAGCCGCTCCGACCTTAGCGGGCGAGAGACCCAGTACTTC
CDR3aa: CASSRSDLSGRETQYF

j_gene: TRBJ2-3
abundance: .
d_gene: TRBD2
len: 15
v_gene: TRBV20-1
CDR3nt: TGCAGTGCTATGGCTAGCGGGAGTAGGATAGATACGCAGTATTTT
CDR3aa: CSAMASGSRIDTQYF

j_gene: TRBJ1-2
abundance: .
d_gene: .
len: 15
v_gene: TRBV7-2
CDR3nt: TGTGCCAGCAGCTTAGTTTTTTTAGACCTGTATGGCTACACCTTC
CDR3aa: CASSLVFLDLYGYTF

j_gene: TRBJ2-7
abundance: few
d_gene: .
len: 15
v_gene: TRBV16
CDR3nt: TGTGCCAGCAGCCAAAATAGGGGGGATACCTACGAGCAGTACTTC
CDR3aa: CASSQNRGDTYEQYF

j_gene: TRBJ2-5
abundance: .
d_gene: .
len: 15
v_gene: TRBV5-1
CDR3nt: TGCGCCAGCAGCTGGGCGGGGGCGTACCAAGAGACCCAGTACTTC
CDR3aa: CASSWAGAYQETQYF

j_gene: TRBJ2-3
abundance: .
d_gene: .
len: 14
v_gene: TRBV12-3/TRBV12-4
CDR3nt: TGTGCCAGCAACCTCGGTCAAAGCACAGATACGCAGTATTTT
CDR3aa: CASNLGQSTDTQYF

j_gene: TRBJ1-5
abundance: few
d_gene: .
len: 14
v_gene: TRBV7-9
CDR3nt: TGTGCCAGCAGCTCGTCAGGGAGCAATCAGCCCCAGCATTTT
CDR3aa: CASSSSGSNQPQHF

j_gene: TRBJ2-4
abundance: once
d_gene: .
len: 15
v_gene: TRBV14
CDR3nt: TGTGCCAGCAGCCAAGATCAGGCAGGCTGGGACATTCAGTACTTC
CDR3aa: CASSQDQAGWDIQYF

j_gene: TRBJ1-2
abundance: few
d_gene: .
len: 13
v_gene: TRBV7-9
CDR3nt: TGTGCCAGCAGCTCCCACAGGGAAACGGGCTACACCTTC
CDR3aa: CASSSHRETGYTF

j_gene: TRBJ1-2
abundance: .
d_gene: .
len: 16
v_gene: TRBV7-2
CDR3nt: TGTGCCAGCAGCCTAACCGGAGGCGGGAGAAGGAGTAAGGGCACCTTC
CDR3aa: CASSLTGGGRRSKGTF

j_gene: TRBJ2-4
abundance: .
d_gene: TRBD2
len: 16
v_gene: TRBV14
CDR3nt: TGTGCCAGCAGCCAGAGTCTAGCGGCTGCCAAAAACATTCAGTACTTC
CDR3aa: CASSQSLAAAKNIQYF

j_gene: TRBJ2-7
abundance: .
d_gene: TRBD2
len: 15
v_gene: TRBV4-1
CDR3nt: TGCACCAGCAGCCAAGATAGCGGGGGTTACTACGAGCAGTACTTC
CDR3aa: CTSSQDSGGYYEQYF